This T cell receptor (beta chain) is drawn from a study of T cells after posttransplantation cyclophosphamide. Broader study findings: TRB clonality was highly associated with recipient CMV seropositivity and reactivation. Skin or GI-infiltrating T cells shared few TRB sequences with blood. Donor-recipient repertoire similarity was low at 1-2 months, rising over year one.

A word on this clone: Its antigen remains unidentified.

Trimming removed 2 bases from V and 2 bases from J; junction bases left unmatched: 6. CDR1 and CDR2 (germline): MNHNY, SVGAGI (reference sequence). This CDR3 is built from 16 residues. TCRdb keeps only in-frame clones here, not all; method: immunoSEQ multiplex PCR. This repertoire shows roughly 3,500 clones, about 80% found once; its top ten account for about a fifth. The TCR originated in a woman aged 55-70 years in good health, CMV-negative, and a related stem cell transplant donor. The chain combines TRBV6-6 with TRBJ2-3; 8 nucleotides line up with TRBD2. The sequencing sample was made of CD8+ T cells sorted from bone marrow. In DNA, the CDR3 is TGTGCCAGCAGTTACAACCCGGGAGGGCCCACAGATACGCAGTATTTT. It codes for CASSYNPGGPTDTQYF.